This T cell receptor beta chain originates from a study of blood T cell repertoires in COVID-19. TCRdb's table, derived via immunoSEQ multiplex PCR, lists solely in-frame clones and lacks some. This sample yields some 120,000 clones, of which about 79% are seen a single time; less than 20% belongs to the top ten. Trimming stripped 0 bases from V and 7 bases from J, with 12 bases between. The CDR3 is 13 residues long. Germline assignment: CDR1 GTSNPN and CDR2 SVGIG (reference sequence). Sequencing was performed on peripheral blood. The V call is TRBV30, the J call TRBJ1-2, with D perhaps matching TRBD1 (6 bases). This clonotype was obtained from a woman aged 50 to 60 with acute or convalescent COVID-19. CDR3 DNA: TGTGCCTGGAGTGTCCTTACAGGGAGTGGCTACACCTTC. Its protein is CAWSVLTGSGYTF. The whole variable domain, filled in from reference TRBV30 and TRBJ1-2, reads SQTIHQWPATLVQPVGSPLSLECTVEGTSNPNLYWYRQAAGRGLQLLFYSVGIGQISSEVPQNLSASRPQDRQFILSSKKLLLSDSGFYLCAWSVLTGSGYTFGSGTRLTVV.